Below are 28 T cell receptor beta chains sequenced from a single sample in a study of OX40 agonist ivuxolimab in advanced cancers. The repertoire was sequenced with immunoSEQ multiplex PCR; TCRdb's copy has only in-frame clones and lacks some. The table has 80,000 to 100,000 clones, 70% to 90% seen once. This sample comprised CD4+ or CD8+ T cells sorted from blood, obtained in a trial of the OX40 agonist ivuxolimab. The receptors were gathered from an adult with an advanced solid tumor such as melanoma, head and neck, liver or kidney cancer.

This chain connects TRBV9 to TRBJ2-5, with D possibly TRBD2 on 6 matching bases. V was shortened by 0 bases and J by 4 bases, with 13 bases between the two germline ends. Per germline, CDR1 SGDLS and CDR2 YYNGEE. The CDR3 is made up of 15 amino acids. CDR3 in amino acids: CASSVAGVGTETQYF. The CDR3, as DNA: TGTGCCAGCAGCGTAGCGGGGGTAGGGACAGAGACCCAGTACTTC. The whole variable domain, filled in from reference TRBV9 and TRBJ2-5, reads DSGVTQTPKHLITATGQRVTLRCSPRSGDLSVYWYQQSLDQGLQFLIQYYNGEERAKGNILERFSAQQFPDLHSELNLSSLELGDSALYFCASSVAGVGTETQYFGPGTRLLVL.

The chain employs TRBV14 and TRBJ2-7; D remains unclear. Deletions cut 1 base from V and 2 bases from J, with 3 bases between. The CDR3 spans 12 residues. Germline lookup yields CDR1 SGHDN and CDR2 FVKESK. The CDR3 loop is CASSQGTYEQYF. The CDR3 DNA reads as TGTGCCAGCAGCCAAGGAACCTACGAGCAGTACTTC. The full variable domain, in which reference TRBV14 and TRBJ2-7 provide the parts outside the CDR3, is EAGVTQFPSHSVIEKGQTVTLRCDPISGHDNLYWYRRVMGKEIKFLLHFVKESKQDESGMPNNRFLAERTGGTYSTLKVQPAELEDSGVYFCASSQGTYEQYFGPGTRLTVT.

The chain uses TRBV7-2 and TRBJ2-5; D is ambiguous. CDR3 length: 13 residues. V was cut by 0 bases and J by 5 bases, with 7 bases left in between. CDR1 is SGHTA and CDR2 is FQGNSA in the germline V gene. Written as DNA, the CDR3 is TGTGCCAGCAGCTTAGCGTTGTGGGAGACCCAGTACTTC. Its protein is CASSLALWETQYF.

V is TRBV18 and J is TRBJ2-4; maybe TRBD1 (5 bases). V was shortened by 2 bases and J by 2 bases, with 10 bases between the two germline ends. CDR1 and CDR2 (germline): KGHSH, LQKENI. The CDR3 is 15 amino acids. This chain's CDR3 is CASSPGAVTKNIQYF. The CDR3 region has the DNA TGTGCCAGCTCACCAGGGGCAGTAACCAAAAACATTCAGTACTTC. Full variable domain (missing parts from reference TRBV18 and TRBJ2-4): NAGVMQNPRHLVRRRGQEARLRCSPMKGHSHVYWYRQLPEEGLKFMVYLQKENIIDESGMPKERFSAEFPKEGPSILRIQQVVRGDSAAYFCASSPGAVTKNIQYFGAGTRLSVL.

This sequence joins TRBV29-1 and TRBJ2-3, with D possibly being TRBD1 (6 bases). CDR1 SQVTM and CDR2 ANQGSEA come from the germline V gene. V shed 5 bases and J shed 4 bases, with 10 bases lying between them. This CDR3 has 12 residues. CDR3 in amino acids: CSVSQGSDTQYF. For the CDR3, the DNA is TGCAGCGTTTCACAGGGATCAGATACGCAGTATTTT.

V is TRBV6-1 and J is TRBJ1-4; weak D call: TRBD1 (5 bases). The V end was cut by 4 bases, the J end by 8 bases, with 20 bases between. Germline V lookup: CDR1 MNHNS, CDR2 SASEGT. This CDR3 has 16 residues. The DNA for the CDR3 is TGTGCCAGCAGTGTGAGAGAAGGGGCTACCTTCGAAAAACTGTTTTTT. It is translated as CASSVREGATFEKLFF.

The V gene is TRBV5-5, the J gene TRBJ2-2; D remains ambiguous. The V and J ends lost 1 base and 5 bases respectively, with 9 bases between them. CDR3 length: 14 residues. Looked up from germline, CDR1 is SGHKS and CDR2 is YYEKEE (reference sequence). In DNA form, the CDR3 reads TGTGCCAGCAGCTTGATCGACCAAACCGGGGAGCTGTTTTTT. This codes for CASSLIDQTGELFF.

In this sample, this clone turned up once. V gene TRBV5-1 combines with J gene TRBJ2-3; 8 nucleotides line up with TRBD1. The CDR3 spans 16 residues. Germline values: CDR1 SGHRS, CDR2 YFSETQ. Trimming cost V 2 bases and J 2 bases; bases outside gene matches: 7. CDR3 DNA sequence: TGCGCCAGCAGCTTAACCTTGACAGGGGTCACAGATACGCAGTATTTT. It specifies CASSLTLTGVTDTQYF.

The chain recombines TRBV2 with TRBJ1-5; D unresolved. This CDR3 is built from 14 residues. Trimming cost V 0 bases and J 6 bases, with 9 bases left between them. Germline lookup yields CDR1 SNHLY and CDR2 FYNNEI. This chain's CDR3 is CASSEAVRGQPQHF. The CDR3 DNA sequence: TGTGCCAGCAGTGAAGCGGTTCGAGGTCAGCCCCAGCATTTT.

This sequence joins TRBV28 and TRBJ2-7; no reliable D call. Germline V gives CDR1 MDHEN, CDR2 SYDVKM. This CDR3 has 11 amino acids. Trimming pared 2 bases from V and 6 bases from J, leaving 5 bases between. The CDR3 is CASSLSREQYF. The CDR3 nucleotides read TGTGCCAGCAGTTTAAGCCGCGAGCAGTACTTC.

This rearrangement joins TRBV6-4 to TRBJ1-1; TRBD1 is a possible D gene (5 bases). This CDR3 has 14 residues. From germline, CDR1 is MRHNA and CDR2 SNTAGT. Trimming shortened V by 4 bases and J by 7 bases, and 16 bases separated the two germline ends. In DNA form, the CDR3 reads TGTGCCAGCAGTGTATTGGGGGGAGGTGGTGAAGCTTTCTTT. Its translation: CASSVLGGGGEAFF.

The chain uses TRBV7-2 and TRBJ1-5; no clear D gene. Germline lookup yields CDR1 SGHTA and CDR2 FQGNSA. Trimming took 0 bases from V and 5 from J, leaving 5 bases between them. The CDR3 loop spans 13 amino acids. The CDR3 nucleotides read TGTGCCAGCAGCTTAGCGCGAGATCAGCCCCAGCATTTT. The encoded protein is CASSLARDQPQHF.

J is TRBJ2-1 and V is TRBV27; maybe TRBD1 (6 bases). This CDR3 is 14 amino acids long. The germline V and J ends were trimmed by 7 bases and 7 bases, with 17 bases remaining between them. The V gene's germline CDR1 is MNHEY and CDR2 SMNVEV (reference sequence). DNA of the CDR3: TGTGCCAGCACAACAGGGACCTCCCTGAATGAGCAGTTCTTC. Protein product: CASTTGTSLNEQFF.

The genes are TRBV15 and TRBJ2-2; D assignment may be TRBD1 or TRBD2 (6 bases each). CDR1 is LNHNV and CDR2 is YYDKDF in the germline V gene (reference sequence). Trimming stripped 8 bases from V and 4 bases from J, with 17 bases between. The CDR3 has 15 amino acids. The CDR3 sequence is CATGTGAAATGELFF. CDR3 nucleotide sequence: TGTGCCACCGGTACGGGGGCTGCGGCCACCGGGGAGCTGTTTTTT. The variable domain in full, with the rest retrieved from reference TRBV15 and TRBJ2-2, is DAMVIQNPRYQVTQFGKPVTLSCSQTLNHNVMYWYQQKSSQAPKLLFHYYDKDFNNEADTPDNFQSRRPNTSFCFLDIRSPGLGDTAMYLCATGTGAAATGELFFGEGSRLTVL.

The chain's CDR3 is CASSSVGVSNQPQHF. The CDR3 nucleotides are TGTGCCAGTAGCTCCGTGGGGGTTAGCAATCAGCCCCAGCATTTT. This chain connects TRBV19 to TRBJ1-5, with D possibly matching TRBD1 (5 bases). The CDR3 has 15 amino acids. Trimming shortened V by 6 bases and J by 0 bases, and 12 bases separated the two germline ends. Germline V gives CDR1 LNHDA, CDR2 SQIVND (reference sequence).

The chain combines TRBV7-9 with TRBJ1-1; D gene ambiguous. CDR1 SEHNR and CDR2 FQNEAQ come from the germline V gene (reference sequence). V was trimmed by 8 bases and J by 3 bases, leaving 19 bases between them. CDR3 length equals 15 residues. For the CDR3, the DNA is TGTGCCAGCCTCCGGAGTTCCTCCATAGACACTGAAGCTTTCTTT. Translation: CASLRSSSIDTEAFF.

The rearrangement uses TRBV7-2 and TRBJ2-2; no definite D call. V was pared by 2 bases and J by 2 bases, with 9 bases between. CDR1 is SGHTA and CDR2 is FQGNSA in the germline V gene. The CDR3 is 15 residues long. The CDR3 nucleotides are TGTGCCAGCAGCTTATCTTCAGGAAACACCGGGGAGCTGTTTTTT. Translated, it gives CASSLSSGNTGELFF.

The rearrangement links TRBV27 to TRBJ1-2, with D perhaps matching TRBD1 (6 bases). Per germline, CDR1 MNHEY and CDR2 SMNVEV (reference sequence). V lost 5 bases and J 2 bases, leaving 15 bases between the germline ends. The CDR3 is made up of 15 amino acids. DNA of the CDR3: TGTGCCAGCAGTGCCGGGGGCGCGGGAAACTATGGCTACACCTTC. Translated, it gives CASSAGGAGNYGYTF.

The chain is built from TRBV7-9 and TRBJ1-4; TRBD1 is a possible D gene (5 bases). V lost 6 bases and J 0 bases, leaving 11 bases between the germline ends. Germline CDR1 and CDR2: SEHNR and FQNEAQ (reference sequence). This CDR3 comprises 15 residues. The CDR3 is CASRPAGTTNEKLFF. The CDR3 region has the DNA TGTGCCAGCAGACCCGCAGGGACAACTAATGAAAAACTGTTTTTT.

The chain has TRBV28 and TRBJ1-5; a possible D gene is TRBD1 (5 bases). The V gene lost 2 bases and the J gene lost 4 bases, with 12 bases spanning the gap. The CDR3 is 15 amino acids. The germline CDR1 and CDR2 sequences are MDHEN and SYDVKM. DNA of the CDR3: TGTGCCAGCAGTTTACAAGGGGTGGGGAATCAGCCCCAGCATTTT. It encodes CASSLQGVGNQPQHF.

The chain is built from TRBV18 and TRBJ2-1; 10 bases align to TRBD1. CDR3 size: 15 residues. V shed 3 bases and J 4 bases; nucleotides not matched to a gene: 3. Looked up from germline, CDR1 is KGHSH and CDR2 is LQKENI. The CDR3 loop reads CASSPRQGAYNEQFF. In DNA form, the CDR3 reads TGTGCCAGCTCACCCCGACAGGGGGCATACAATGAGCAGTTCTTC.

This rearrangement joins TRBV6-5 to TRBJ2-1; D is uncertain. V was cut by 4 bases and J by 4 bases, with 8 bases left in between. Germline assignment: CDR1 MNHEY and CDR2 SVGAGI. CDR3 size: 13 residues. CDR3 in amino acids: CASSFGLYNEQFF. CDR3 sequence (DNA): TGTGCCAGCAGTTTCGGCTTATACAATGAGCAGTTCTTC.

The genes are TRBV10-3 and TRBJ2-3, with 7 positions matching TRBD2. J lost 0 bases, V lost 8 bases, and 5 bases had no gene match. The germline CDR1 and CDR2 sequences are ENHRY and SYGVKD. The CDR3 loop spans 14 amino acids. CDR3 amino acids: CAIASGASTDTQYF. The CDR3 region has the DNA TGTGCCATCGCTAGCGGTGCTAGCACAGATACGCAGTATTTT.

The rearrangement links TRBV2 to TRBJ2-3; 9 bases align to TRBD2. V dropped 0 bases and J dropped 5; count of bases not matched to a gene: 6. Germline CDR1 reads SNHLY; CDR2 reads FYNNEI. The length of the CDR3 is 16 residues. This chain's CDR3 is CASSEAGLAGLDTQYF. The CDR3, as DNA: TGTGCCAGCAGTGAAGCGGGACTAGCCGGACTAGATACGCAGTATTTT.

This rearrangement joins TRBV4-3 to TRBJ1-2; 9 bases map to TRBD1. V shed 1 base, J shed 4 bases, and the junction held 10 bases outside the gene matches. CDR3 length equals 17 residues. The germline V gene encodes CDR1 LGHNA and CDR2 YSLEER. The CDR3, as DNA: TGCGCCAGCAGCCAAGGCCCAGGACAGGGGAGCGGCTATGGCTACACCTTC. Translating it yields CASSQGPGQGSGYGYTF.

V usage is TRBV2 and J usage is TRBJ2-3; 8 bases agree with TRBD2. The germline CDR1 and CDR2 sequences are SNHLY and FYNNEI. V shed 3 bases and J 6 bases; nucleotides not matched to a gene: 14. This CDR3 contains 17 residues. The CDR3 coding sequence is TGTGCCAGCAGTGACCTTATGGGACTAGTCGTTCCGGATACGCAGTATTTT. As protein: CASSDLMGLVVPDTQYF.

The chain employs TRBV6-1 and TRBJ2-7, with unresolved D. Germline CDR1 and CDR2: MNHNS and SASEGT. Trimming left V 8 bases short and J 0 bases short, with 11 bases between. The CDR3 loop spans 13 amino acids. The CDR3 loop reads CASGQVSSYEQYF. Written as DNA, the CDR3 is TGTGCCAGCGGGCAGGTGAGCTCCTACGAGCAGTACTTC.

The genes are TRBV14 and TRBJ1-2; a possible D gene is TRBD1 (5 bases). The V gene lost 6 bases and the J gene lost 6 bases, with 20 bases spanning the gap. CDR3 length: 15 amino acids. Germline CDR1 reads SGHDN; CDR2 reads FVKESK. CDR3: CASRETGTRTDGYTF. CDR3 in DNA: TGTGCCAGCAGGGAGACCGGGACTCGTACAGATGGCTACACCTTC.